The 15 T cell receptor beta chains listed next were all sequenced from one sample in a study of radiotherapy plus CTLA-4 blockade in lung cancer. Profiling relied on immunoSEQ multiplex PCR, and the TCRdb table lists in-frame clones only, not all of them. Among tens of thousands of clones, 80% to 90% were seen once, and the ten largest hold roughly 24%. This material consisted of peripheral blood, taken from a patient treated with radiotherapy plus ipilimumab. The receptors were sampled from a human donor with non-small cell lung cancer that progressed on radiotherapy plus ipilimumab.

The V call is TRBV2, the J call TRBJ1-3, with D tentatively TRBD1 (6 bases). Looked up from germline, CDR1 is SNHLY and CDR2 is FYNNEI. Trimming pared 5 bases from V and 2 bases from J, leaving 10 bases between. The length of the CDR3 is 14 residues. The CDR3 nucleotides are TGTGCCAGCAGTTCTCAGGGGACTGGAAACACCATATATTTT. Protein sequence: CASSSQGTGNTIYF.

The rearrangement joins TRBV9 to TRBJ2-2; TRBD1 matches at 8 bases. V lost 4 bases, J lost 6 bases, and 5 bases stayed unmatched. The germline V gene has CDR1 SGDLS and CDR2 YYNGEE. This CDR3 has 14 residues. For the CDR3, the DNA is TGTGCCAGCAGCATTGGACAGGGCCCCGGGGAGCTGTTTTTT. Protein: CASSIGQGPGELFF.

The chain employs TRBV19 and TRBJ1-4; perhaps TRBD1 as D (5 bases). V was clipped by 0 bases and J by 6 bases, with 5 bases between them. Germline values: CDR1 LNHDA, CDR2 SQIVND (reference sequence). The CDR3 contains 13 residues. CDR3 nucleotide sequence: TGTGCCAGTAGTATAGACAGGGATGAAAAACTGTTTTTT. Residues: CASSIDRDEKLFF.

The chain links TRBV18 to TRBJ2-5, with D uncertain. This CDR3 is 12 amino acids long. The germline gives CDR1 KGHSH, CDR2 LQKENI. Trimming shortened V by 3 bases and J by 1 base, and 3 bases separated the two germline ends. The CDR3: CASSPIQETQYF. The CDR3 nucleotides are TGTGCCAGCTCACCCATCCAAGAGACCCAGTACTTC.

This chain joins TRBV6-4 and TRBJ2-3; a weak D match, TRBD1 (6 bases). Germline assignment: CDR1 MRHNA and CDR2 SNTAGT. The CDR3 runs 12 residues. Trimming cost V 3 bases and J 6 bases, with 7 bases left between them. The CDR3 spells CASSETGDTQYF. The DNA of the CDR3 is TGTGCCAGCAGTGAAACAGGGGATACGCAGTATTTT.

The chain is built from TRBV6-1 and TRBJ2-7; no firm D call. Germline CDR1 reads MNHNS; CDR2 reads SASEGT. The CDR3 sequence is 14 residues long. Trimming removed 5 bases at V and 0 bases at J, with 11 bases between. CDR3 loop: CASSRTVTSYEQYF. The DNA for the CDR3 is TGTGCCAGCAGTAGAACAGTGACCTCCTACGAGCAGTACTTC.

The chain has TRBV20-1 and TRBJ1-1; no definite D call. In germline, CDR1 is DFQATT, CDR2 SNEGSKA (reference sequence). The CDR3 has 11 residues. V was pared by 3 bases and J by 4 bases, with 6 bases between. CDR3 in amino acids: CSASSPTEAFF. DNA for the CDR3: TGCAGTGCTAGTAGTCCCACTGAAGCTTTCTTT.

The J gene is TRBJ1-2, the V gene TRBV6-5, with unresolved D. The CDR3 contains 13 residues. Germline CDR1 MNHEY, CDR2 SVGAGI. Deletions cut 6 bases from V and 3 bases from J, with 11 bases between. CDR3 nucleotide sequence: TGTGCCAGCAGAGCGGGCCAAGACTATGGCTACACCTTC. Translation gives CASRAGQDYGYTF.

V and J are TRBV18 and TRBJ1-6, with a possible D match to TRBD1 (5 bases). Germline assignment: CDR1 KGHSH and CDR2 LQKENI. There are 15 residues in the CDR3. Trimming removed 4 bases from V and 9 bases from J, with 16 bases in between. The CDR3 sequence: CASSLLDGRGSPLHF. Written as DNA, the CDR3 is TGTGCCAGCTCACTTTTGGACGGAAGGGGTTCACCCCTCCACTTT.

The chain is built from TRBV19 and TRBJ1-5, with TRBD1 as a possible D gene (6 bases). V gave up 6 bases and J gave up 1 base, with 10 bases separating them. The germline V gene has CDR1 LNHDA and CDR2 SQIVND (reference sequence). The CDR3 loop spans 14 amino acids. The CDR3 DNA sequence: TGTGCCAGTAGAAACAGGGAGAGCAATCAGCCCCAGCATTTT. Translated: CASRNRESNQPQHF. The full variable domain, completed using reference TRBV19 and TRBJ1-5, is DGGITQSPKYLFRKEGQNVTLSCEQNLNHDAMYWYRQDPGQGLRLIYYSQIVNDFQKGDIAEGYSVSREKKESFPLTVTSAQKNPTAFYLCASRNRESNQPQHFGDGTRLSIL.

The chain combines TRBV7-2 with TRBJ2-7; TRBD2 agrees at 11 bases. The V gene end was trimmed by 2 bases and the J gene end by 6 bases; junction bases not matched to a gene: 6. The CDR3 runs 15 residues. The V gene's germline CDR1 is SGHTA and CDR2 FQGNSA. The CDR3 DNA sequence: TGTGCCAGCAGCTTAACTAGCGGGGGCATGAGCGAGCAGTACTTC. Translation gives CASSLTSGGMSEQYF.

This chain links TRBV4-1 with TRBJ2-1, with D unclear. CDR3 size: 14 residues. Germline assignment: CDR1 MGHRA and CDR2 YSYEKL. Trimming left V 0 bases short and J 6 bases short, with 9 bases between. The CDR3 region is CASSQDQELNEQFF. The CDR3 DNA is TGCGCCAGCAGCCAAGATCAGGAACTCAATGAGCAGTTCTTC.

The chain combines TRBV9 with TRBJ2-3, with D tentatively TRBD2 (6 bases). Trimming removed 4 bases at V and 6 bases at J, with 21 bases between. Germline V gene data show CDR1 as SGDLS and CDR2 as YYNGEE. The CDR3 loop spans 16 amino acids. CDR3 DNA sequence: TGTGCCAGCAGCCCCCGGGGAGCGGGTTCCCAGGATACGCAGTATTTT. This encodes CASSPRGAGSQDTQYF.

The V gene is TRBV29-1, the J gene TRBJ2-4; 9 nucleotides align to TRBD1. V shed 4 bases, J shed 10 bases, and the junction held 5 bases outside the gene matches. This CDR3 region has 12 residues. CDR1 and CDR2 (germline): SQVTM, ANQGSEA. CDR3 sequence (DNA): TGCAGCGTTGGGGGACAGGGATTAATTCAGTACTTC. Amino acids: CSVGGQGLIQYF.

This clone was seen only a few times. The chain links TRBV5-5 to TRBJ1-1, with unresolved D. V was trimmed by 2 bases and J by 1 base, leaving 9 bases between them. Per the germline V gene, CDR1 is SGHKS and CDR2 is YYEKEE (reference sequence). The CDR3 has 14 amino acids. As DNA, the CDR3 is TGTGCCAGCAGCTTCCAGACGGGGAACACTGAAGCTTTCTTT. Its protein product is CASSFQTGNTEAFF.